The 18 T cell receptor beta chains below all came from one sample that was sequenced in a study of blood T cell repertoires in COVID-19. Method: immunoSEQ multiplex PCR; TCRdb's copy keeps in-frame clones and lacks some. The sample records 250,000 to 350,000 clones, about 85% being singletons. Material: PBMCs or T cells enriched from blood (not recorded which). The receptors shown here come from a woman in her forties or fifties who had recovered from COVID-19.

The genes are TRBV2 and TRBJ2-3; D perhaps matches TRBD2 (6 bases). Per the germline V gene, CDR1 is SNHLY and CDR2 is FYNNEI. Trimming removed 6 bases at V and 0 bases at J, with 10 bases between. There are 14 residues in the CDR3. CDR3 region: CASRLGLSTDTQYF. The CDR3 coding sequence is TGTGCCAGCAGACTGGGACTGAGCACAGATACGCAGTATTTT.

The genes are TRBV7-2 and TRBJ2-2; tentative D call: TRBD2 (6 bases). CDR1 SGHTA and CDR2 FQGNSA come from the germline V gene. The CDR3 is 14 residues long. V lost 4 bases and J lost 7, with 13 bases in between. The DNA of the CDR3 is TGTGCCAGCAGCTCGGGTCTCGGGGGCGGGGAGCTGTTTTTT. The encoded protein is CASSSGLGGGELFF.

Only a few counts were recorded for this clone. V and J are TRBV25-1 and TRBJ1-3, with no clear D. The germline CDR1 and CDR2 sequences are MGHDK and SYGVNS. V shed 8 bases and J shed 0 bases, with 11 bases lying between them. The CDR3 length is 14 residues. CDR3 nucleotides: TGTGCCAGCCCTAGACCCTTCTCTGGAAACACCATATATTTT. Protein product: CASPRPFSGNTIYF. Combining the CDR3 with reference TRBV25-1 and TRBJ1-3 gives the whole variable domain EADIYQTPRYLVIGTGKKITLECSQTMGHDKMYWYQQDPGMELHLIHYSYGVNSTEKGDLSSESTVSRIRTEHFPLTLESARPSHTSQYLCASPRPFSGNTIYFGEGSWLTVV.

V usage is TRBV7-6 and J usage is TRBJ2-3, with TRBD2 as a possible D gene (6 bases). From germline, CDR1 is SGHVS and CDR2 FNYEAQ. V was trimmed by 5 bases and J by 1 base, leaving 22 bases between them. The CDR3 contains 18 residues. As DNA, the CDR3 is TGTGCCAGCAGCCCACGGATCTTCCGGGGAGGTGGCACAGATACGCAGTATTTT. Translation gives CASSPRIFRGGGTDTQYF.

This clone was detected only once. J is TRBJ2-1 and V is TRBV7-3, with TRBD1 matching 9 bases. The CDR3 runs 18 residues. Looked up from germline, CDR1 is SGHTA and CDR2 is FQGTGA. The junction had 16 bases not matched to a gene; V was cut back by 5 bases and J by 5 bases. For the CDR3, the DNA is TGTGCCAGCAGCAGTAACGCCCCGGGACAGGGTGTTAACAATGAGCAGTTCTTC. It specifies CASSSNAPGQGVNNEQFF. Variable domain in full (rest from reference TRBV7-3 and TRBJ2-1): GAGVSQTPSNKVTEKGKYVELRCDPISGHTALYWYRQSLGQGPEFLIYFQGTGAADDSGLPNDRFFAVRPEGSVSTLKIQRTERGDSAVYLCASSSNAPGQGVNNEQFFGPGTRLTVL.

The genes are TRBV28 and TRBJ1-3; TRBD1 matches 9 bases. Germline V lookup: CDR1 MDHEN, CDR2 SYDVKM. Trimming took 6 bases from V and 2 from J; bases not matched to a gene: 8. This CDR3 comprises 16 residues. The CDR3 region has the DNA TGTGCCAGCAGGCCCCCAGGGACAGGGACTGGAAACACCATATATTTT. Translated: CASRPPGTGTGNTIYF.

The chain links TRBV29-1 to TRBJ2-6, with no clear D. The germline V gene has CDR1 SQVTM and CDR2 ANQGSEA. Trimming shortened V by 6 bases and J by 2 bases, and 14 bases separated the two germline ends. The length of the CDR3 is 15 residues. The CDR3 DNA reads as TGCAGCGTATTGGGCAGATACCCTGGGGCCAACGTCCTGACTTTC. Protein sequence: CSVLGRYPGANVLTF.

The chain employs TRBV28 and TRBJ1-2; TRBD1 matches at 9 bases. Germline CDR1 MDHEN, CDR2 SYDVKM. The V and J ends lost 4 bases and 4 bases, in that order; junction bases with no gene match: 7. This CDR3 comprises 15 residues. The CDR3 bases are TGTGCCAGCAGTTCACGGGACAGGGAAGTCTATGGCTACACCTTC. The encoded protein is CASSSRDREVYGYTF.

The CDR3: CASSGDRGNEQFF. DNA of the CDR3: TGTGCCAGCAGTGGGGACAGGGGCAATGAGCAGTTCTTC. The chain couples TRBV2 to TRBJ2-1; 10 bases are shared with TRBD1. Germline V gives CDR1 SNHLY, CDR2 FYNNEI. V gave up 4 bases and J gave up 6 bases; unmatched junction bases: 0. The CDR3 length is 13 residues.

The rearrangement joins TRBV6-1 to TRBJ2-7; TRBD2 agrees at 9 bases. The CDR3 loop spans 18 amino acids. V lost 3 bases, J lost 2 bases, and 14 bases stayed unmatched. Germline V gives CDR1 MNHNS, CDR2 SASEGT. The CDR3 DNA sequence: TGTGCCAGCAGTGATGGCATTCGGCCGGGGACTAGCCCCTACGAGCAGTACTTC. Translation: CASSDGIRPGTSPYEQYF.

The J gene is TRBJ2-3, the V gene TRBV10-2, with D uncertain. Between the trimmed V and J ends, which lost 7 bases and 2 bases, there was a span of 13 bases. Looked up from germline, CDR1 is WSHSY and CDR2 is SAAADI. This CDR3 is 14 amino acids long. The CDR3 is CASIGGVTTDTQYF. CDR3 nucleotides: TGCGCCAGCATCGGCGGAGTAACCACAGATACGCAGTATTTT.

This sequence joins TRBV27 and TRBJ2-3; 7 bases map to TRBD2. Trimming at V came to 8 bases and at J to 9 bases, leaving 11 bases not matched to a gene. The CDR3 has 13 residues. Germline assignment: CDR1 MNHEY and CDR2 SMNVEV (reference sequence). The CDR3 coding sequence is TGTGCCAGCCGTTACCTCGGGGGGAGCACGCAGTATTTT. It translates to CASRYLGGSTQYF.

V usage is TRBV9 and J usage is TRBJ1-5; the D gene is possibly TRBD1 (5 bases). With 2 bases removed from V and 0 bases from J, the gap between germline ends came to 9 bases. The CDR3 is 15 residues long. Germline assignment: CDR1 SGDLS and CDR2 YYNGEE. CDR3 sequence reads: CASSVWGDSNQPQHF. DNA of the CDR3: TGTGCCAGCAGCGTTTGGGGGGATAGCAATCAGCCCCAGCATTTT.

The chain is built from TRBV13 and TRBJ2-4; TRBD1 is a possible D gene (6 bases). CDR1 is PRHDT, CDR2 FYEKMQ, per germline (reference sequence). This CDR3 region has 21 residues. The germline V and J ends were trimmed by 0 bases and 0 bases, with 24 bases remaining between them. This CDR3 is CASSLGHRVSAHTVAKNIQYF. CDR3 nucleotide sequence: TGTGCCAGCAGCTTAGGCCACAGGGTTTCCGCGCATACTGTAGCCAAAAACATTCAGTACTTC.

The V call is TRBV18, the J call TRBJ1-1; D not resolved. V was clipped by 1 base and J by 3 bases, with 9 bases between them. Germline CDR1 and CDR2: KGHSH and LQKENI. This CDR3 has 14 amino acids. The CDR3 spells CASSPQSRDTEAFF. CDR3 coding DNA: TGTGCCAGCTCACCACAGTCTCGCGACACTGAAGCTTTCTTT.

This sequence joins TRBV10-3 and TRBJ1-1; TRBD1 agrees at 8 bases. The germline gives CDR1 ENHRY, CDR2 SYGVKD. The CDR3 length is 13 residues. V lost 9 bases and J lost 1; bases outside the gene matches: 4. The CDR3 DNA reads TGTGCCATTTCGACAGGGGAGAACACTGAAGCTTTCTTT. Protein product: CAISTGENTEAFF.

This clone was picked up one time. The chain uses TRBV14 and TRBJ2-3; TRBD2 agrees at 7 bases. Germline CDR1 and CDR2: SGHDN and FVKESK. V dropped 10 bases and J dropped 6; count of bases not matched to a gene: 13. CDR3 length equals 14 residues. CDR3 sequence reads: CATSAGFRQDTQYF. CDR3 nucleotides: TGTGCCACCTCAGCGGGGTTCCGACAGGATACGCAGTATTTT.

This CDR3 is CASSQEGRQRGDEQFF. The CDR3, as DNA: TGTGCCAGCAGCCAAGAAGGGCGGCAAAGGGGCGATGAGCAGTTCTTC. The rearrangement links TRBV3-1 (or the pseudogene TRBV3-2) to TRBJ2-1; D is possibly TRBD1 (5 bases). This CDR3 has 16 residues. V was cut by 0 bases and J by 8 bases, with 17 bases left in between. CDR1 is LGHDT and CDR2 is YNNKEL in the germline V gene (reference sequence).